The clone carrying this T cell receptor beta chain appeared many times. What it binds is not known. The data were obtained in a study of CD8 T cells in ankylosing spondylitis. Study findings and constraints: Typical of ankylosing spondylitis blood, it appeared, was a TCR beta motif of 7 or 8 highly homologous variants. Reportedly, matched ankylosing spondylitis synovial fluid was significantly enriched for disease-linked clones.

V was cut by 0 bases and J by 6 bases, with 6 bases left in between. The CDR3 is 12 amino acids. In germline, CDR1 is MNHEY, CDR2 SVGEGT. One entry per CDR3 protein, called by TCRdb with MiXCR from the 5' RACE reads. The sample carries 200,000 to 250,000 distinct CDR3 sequences, 7.3% recorded once. The J gene is TRBJ2-7, the V gene TRBV6-2 or TRBV6-3; the D is unclear. The receptor's source is a male donor with ankylosing spondylitis. Sample: blood, either unsorted or a sorted T cell fraction (not recorded which). The CDR3 nucleotides are TGTGCCAGCAGTTACTCCTCAAGCGAGCAGTACTTC. Its translation is CASSYSSSEQYF.